This is a list of T cell receptor beta chains from one sample in a study of vaccination effects on CD4 cells after COVID-19. Measured with immunoSEQ multiplex PCR; TCRdb has only the in-frame clones, and not every one. The sample holds 50,000 to 70,000 clones, over 75% seen once. Antigen specificity for these receptors is unknown. The sequencing here drew on CD4+ T cells from PBMCs cultured without peptide, taken after COVID-19 vaccination. The receptors originated from a human donor who received a COVID-19 vaccine. The conserved cysteine and the conserved F or W are not part of the CDR3 here. Fields, in order: CDR3 protein, V gene, CDR3 length.

CDR3 protein: ASSPGVFTNEKLF
V gene: TRBV27
CDR3 length: 13

CDR3 protein: SASNAGGHNEQF
V gene: TRBV20-1
CDR3 length: 12

CDR3 protein: ATSDLGGYGYT
V gene: TRBV24-1
CDR3 length: 11

CDR3 protein: ASSLRSPGANVLT
V gene: TRBV5-1
CDR3 length: 13

CDR3 protein: ASSQGLWDTEAF
V gene: TRBV3-1/TRBV3-2
CDR3 length: 12

CDR3 protein: ASSTGQLSNQPQH
V gene: TRBV2
CDR3 length: 13

CDR3 protein: AWRGFDRGGEKLF
V gene: TRBV30
CDR3 length: 13

CDR3 protein: ASSLTQQEETQY
V gene: TRBV5-5
CDR3 length: 12

CDR3 protein: ASSLTGGGLTDTQY
V gene: TRBV7-3
CDR3 length: 14

CDR3 protein: ASSLIRDHYT
V gene: TRBV28
CDR3 length: 10

CDR3 protein: ASSSNSDEQY
V gene: TRBV25-1
CDR3 length: 10

CDR3 protein: ASSDPRGGAETQY
V gene: TRBV25-1
CDR3 length: 13

CDR3 protein: ASSQGGQGLSGNTIY
V gene: TRBV3-1/TRBV3-2
CDR3 length: 15

CDR3 protein: ASSLALIPTNEKLF
V gene: TRBV7-2
CDR3 length: 14

CDR3 protein: ASSLLLGRLYSGANVLT
V gene: TRBV7-9
CDR3 length: 17

CDR3 protein: ASSQDRRVSGANVLT
V gene: TRBV4-1
CDR3 length: 15

CDR3 protein: ASSLRTGTGVFNEQF
V gene: TRBV5-8
CDR3 length: 15

CDR3 protein: ASSSGLAGGERELF
V gene: TRBV7-2
CDR3 length: 14

CDR3 protein: ASSAGTESQASEKLF
V gene: TRBV9
CDR3 length: 15

CDR3 protein: ASSYGDSYQPQH
V gene: TRBV6-2/TRBV6-3
CDR3 length: 12

CDR3 protein: ASSLSGTRGYT
V gene: TRBV28
CDR3 length: 11

CDR3 protein: ASSSTSQETQY
V gene: TRBV5-1
CDR3 length: 11

CDR3 protein: ASSGTPNEKLF
V gene: TRBV5-1
CDR3 length: 11

CDR3 protein: ASSRQSSYNEQF
V gene: TRBV19
CDR3 length: 12

CDR3 protein: ASSSRREGVFSPLH
V gene: TRBV6-6
CDR3 length: 14

CDR3 protein: ASSLVPGLASETQY
V gene: TRBV5-1
CDR3 length: 14

CDR3 protein: ASSPSTGPRETQY
V gene: TRBV18
CDR3 length: 13

CDR3 protein: ASGLEETQY
V gene: TRBV12-5
CDR3 length: 9

CDR3 protein: ASSIGLAQETQY
V gene: TRBV7-6
CDR3 length: 12

CDR3 protein: ASSLGTGRETQY
V gene: TRBV11-2
CDR3 length: 12

CDR3 protein: ASTNRLAGGRDTQY
V gene: TRBV19
CDR3 length: 14

CDR3 protein: ASSARTGGPFATNEKLF
V gene: TRBV6-1
CDR3 length: 17

CDR3 protein: ASSNGQLGSYNEQF
V gene: TRBV28
CDR3 length: 14

CDR3 protein: ASSPAGQGLSPLH
V gene: TRBV18
CDR3 length: 13

CDR3 protein: ASSVAVHQPQH
V gene: TRBV10-2
CDR3 length: 11

CDR3 protein: ASSLAGFNEKLF
V gene: TRBV7-2
CDR3 length: 12

CDR3 protein: ASTPPGRTEAF
V gene: TRBV6-5
CDR3 length: 11

CDR3 protein: ASSSLQGWTGELF
V gene: TRBV6-5
CDR3 length: 13

CDR3 protein: ASSPTGEGYEKLF
V gene: TRBV5-1
CDR3 length: 13

CDR3 protein: ASRLRTGSPGELF
V gene: TRBV6-5
CDR3 length: 13

CDR3 protein: ASSQQLLGAGYT
V gene: TRBV4-3
CDR3 length: 12

CDR3 protein: ASNGQGFSTNEKLF
V gene: TRBV5-5
CDR3 length: 14

CDR3 protein: ASSPIAGGKDTQY
V gene: TRBV27
CDR3 length: 13

CDR3 protein: ASSLSGTGVRGYT
V gene: TRBV6-5
CDR3 length: 13

CDR3 protein: SVEADRRGLYNEQF
V gene: TRBV29-1
CDR3 length: 14

CDR3 protein: ASSPSGAGGRSYNEQF
V gene: TRBV7-8
CDR3 length: 16

CDR3 protein: ASSEQGIGCT
V gene: TRBV6-1
CDR3 length: 10

CDR3 protein: ASSLATGFYGYT
V gene: TRBV7-2
CDR3 length: 12

CDR3 protein: ASSPLGARGETQY
V gene: TRBV6-6
CDR3 length: 13

CDR3 protein: ASSMGRQGAWNGGEKLF
V gene: TRBV19
CDR3 length: 17

CDR3 protein: ASSRPPWDTEAF
V gene: TRBV5-5
CDR3 length: 12

CDR3 protein: ASSLMGGGTTDTQY
V gene: TRBV7-3
CDR3 length: 14

CDR3 protein: ASSLVGATNEKLF
V gene: TRBV28
CDR3 length: 13

CDR3 protein: ASSTGGVATGELF
V gene: TRBV28
CDR3 length: 13

CDR3 protein: ASSLTGSGGANEQF
V gene: TRBV7-3
CDR3 length: 14

CDR3 protein: ASSLTRSGETQY
V gene: TRBV5-1
CDR3 length: 12

CDR3 protein: ASSATGTDTQY
V gene: TRBV7-3
CDR3 length: 11